What follows are 19 T cell receptor beta chains derived from one specimen sequenced in a study of control samples from healthy donors and cancer patients. Assay used: immunoSEQ multiplex PCR; TCRdb lists only in-frame clones, some missing. The data contain under 20,000 clones, around 87% of them seen just once; the ten biggest clones take up around a tenth. The sample taken for sequencing was PBMCs. The receptor source for this set is a woman in her sixties or seventies with colorectal cancer.

The V gene is TRBV24-1, the J gene TRBJ2-1; tentatively, D is TRBD1 or TRBD2 (6 bases each). This CDR3 has 13 amino acids. V dropped 5 bases and J dropped 7 bases, with 11 bases sitting between them. CDR1 KGHDR and CDR2 SFDVKD come from the germline V gene. CDR3 loop: CATSGPGANEQFF. For the CDR3, the DNA is TGTGCCACCAGTGGACCGGGGGCGAATGAGCAGTTCTTC.

As DNA, the CDR3 is TGCAGTGCTAGTCCCGGGACAGGGTGGAACACTGAAGCTTTCTTT. This codes for CSASPGTGWNTEAFF. The V gene is TRBV20-1, the J gene TRBJ1-1; 9 nucleotides agree with TRBD1. The CDR3 has 15 residues. Unmatched junction bases numbered 6, after V lost 3 bases and J lost 1 base. Germline-derived CDR1 and CDR2 are DFQATT and SNEGSKA (reference sequence).

This chain connects TRBV21-1 to TRBJ2-7; the table's TRBD2 call for D was not verified on the DNA. TRBV21-1 counts as a pseudogene. The CDR3 loop spans 18 amino acids. The CDR3 DNA is TGTGCCAGCAGCAAAGGAGGGAAATGGCTAGCGGTCGCCTACGAGCAGTACTTC. It is translated as CASSKGGKWLAVAYEQYF.

This chain connects TRBV7-9 to TRBJ2-5; D remains unclear. The CDR3 is 16 residues long. Per the germline V gene, CDR1 is SEHNR and CDR2 is FQNEAQ (reference sequence). V lost 1 base and J lost 5, with 17 bases in between. CDR3 DNA sequence: TGTGCCAGCAGCTTAGTTATCTGGGGTAGGGTGGAGACCCAGTACTTC. Protein: CASSLVIWGRVETQYF.

The V call is TRBV9, the J call TRBJ2-1; TRBD1 matches 8 bases. Germline loops: CDR1 SGDLS, CDR2 YYNGEE. Unmatched junction bases numbered 5, after V lost 2 bases and J lost 7 bases. The CDR3 runs to 14 residues. CDR3 residues: CASSVDRVRNEQFF. Here the CDR3 DNA reads TGTGCCAGCAGCGTGGACAGGGTTAGAAATGAGCAGTTCTTC.

This chain uses TRBV15 with TRBJ2-2; D remains ambiguous. Germline CDR1 reads LNHNV; CDR2 reads YYDKDF (reference sequence). Trimming left V 0 bases short and J 1 base short, with 9 bases between. There are 16 residues in the CDR3. CDR3 sequence reads: CATSRDPNLNTGELFF. DNA of the CDR3: TGTGCCACCAGCAGAGATCCTAATCTGAACACCGGGGAGCTGTTTTTT.

V is TRBV6-1 and J is TRBJ2-5; D gene uncertain. CDR3 length: 14 residues. The V end lost 1 base, the J end lost 5 bases, and 11 bases lay between the germline ends. Germline lookup yields CDR1 MNHNS and CDR2 SASEGT. The CDR3 is CASSEDRFSETQYF. The CDR3 region has the DNA TGTGCCAGCAGTGAAGACAGATTCTCTGAGACCCAGTACTTC.

This sequence joins TRBV12-3 or TRBV12-4 and TRBJ1-6; no firm D call. The CDR3 length is 11 residues. V was cut by 6 bases and J by 7 bases, with 4 bases left in between. The CDR3 sequence: CASRLNSPLHF. CDR3 coding DNA: TGTGCCAGCAGGCTGAATTCACCCCTCCACTTT.

The gene calls are TRBV7-9 and TRBJ2-1; D is ambiguous. Germline V gene data show CDR1 as SEHNR and CDR2 as FQNEAQ (reference sequence). V gave up 5 bases and J gave up 5 bases, with 13 bases separating them. The CDR3 length is 14 residues. The CDR3 here is CASSPHLSNNEQFF. The CDR3 nucleotides read TGTGCCAGCAGCCCCCACCTTAGCAACAATGAGCAGTTCTTC. The whole variable domain, remainder taken from reference TRBV7-9 and TRBJ2-1, is DTGVSQNPRHKITKRGQNVTFRCDPISEHNRLYWYRQTLGQGPEFLTYFQNEAQLEKSRLLSDRFSAERPKGSFSTLEIQRTEQGDSAMYLCASSPHLSNNEQFFGPGTRLTVL.

The chain's CDR3 is CASSFPGGPTETQYF. The DNA of the CDR3 is TGTGCCAGCAGCTTTCCCGGGGGCCCAACCGAGACCCAGTACTTC. The chain combines TRBV5-6 with TRBJ2-5; D may be TRBD1 or TRBD2 (6 bases each). The CDR3 is made up of 15 amino acids. Germline CDR1 reads SGHDT; CDR2 reads YYEEEE. Trimming stripped 2 bases from V and 5 bases from J, with 16 bases between.

The gene calls are TRBV7-2 and TRBJ2-7; 8 bases are a match to TRBD2. The germline V gene has CDR1 SGHTA and CDR2 FQGNSA. V trimming: 4 bases; J trimming: 5 bases; junction bases outside the gene matches: 19. The CDR3 consists of 18 residues. CDR3 protein: CASSSTRQFLQRENEQYF. As DNA, the CDR3 is TGTGCCAGCAGCTCCACCCGACAGTTTTTACAGCGGGAGAACGAGCAGTACTTC.

The rearrangement joins TRBV4-1 to TRBJ2-1, with TRBD2 matching over 15 bases. The CDR3 consists of 18 residues. The J segment lost 2 bases and the V segment lost 0 bases, leaving 2 bases of the junction unmatched. The germline gives CDR1 MGHRA, CDR2 YSYEKL. CDR3 coding DNA: TGCGCCAGCAGCCAAGATCGGACTAGCGGGGGGGCCTACAATGAGCAGTTCTTC. Its translation: CASSQDRTSGGAYNEQFF.

The V call is TRBV27, the J call TRBJ1-2; D is perhaps TRBD1 (6 bases). V lost 4 bases and J lost 4, with 16 bases in between. Germline CDR1 reads MNHEY; CDR2 reads SMNVEV (reference sequence). This CDR3 is built from 15 residues. CDR3 sequence (DNA): TGTGCCAGCAGTTCCGGACGGACAGAAGTCTATGGCTACACCTTC. Translating it yields CASSSGRTEVYGYTF.

The chain combines TRBV20-1 with TRBJ1-3, with D uncertain. The CDR3 contains 15 residues. V was trimmed by 3 bases and J by 0 bases, leaving 12 bases between them. In germline, CDR1 is DFQATT, CDR2 SNEGSKA (reference sequence). The CDR3 sequence is CSASDHAGSGNTIYF. In DNA form, the CDR3 reads TGCAGTGCTAGTGATCACGCCGGCTCTGGAAACACCATATATTTT.

This rearrangement joins TRBV7-2 to TRBJ1-6, with D perhaps TRBD1 (6 bases). Germline-derived CDR1 and CDR2 are SGHTA and FQGNSA. This CDR3 has 12 amino acids. Trimming shortened V by 7 bases and J by 7 bases, and 8 bases separated the two germline ends. CDR3 DNA: TGTGCCAGCACCCAGGGGAATTCACCCCTCCACTTT. The encoded protein is CASTQGNSPLHF.

The chain couples TRBV27 to TRBJ2-7, with TRBD1 identical over 9 bases. V dropped 5 bases and J dropped 4; count of bases not matched to a gene: 12. The length of the CDR3 is 16 residues. Per germline, CDR1 MNHEY and CDR2 SMNVEV (reference sequence). Here the CDR3 reads CASSVGGTGKIYEQYF. CDR3 nucleotide sequence: TGTGCCAGCAGTGTAGGGGGGACAGGGAAAATTTACGAGCAGTACTTC.

The chain couples TRBV3-1 (or the pseudogene TRBV3-2) to TRBJ2-1, with 13 nucleotides matching TRBD2. CDR3 length: 15 residues. CDR1 and CDR2 from the germline V gene are LGHDT and YNNKEL (reference sequence). V dropped 4 bases and J dropped 7; count of bases not matched to a gene: 4. In DNA form, the CDR3 reads TGTGCCAGCAGCCCTCGGACTAGCGGGGGTAATGAGCAGTTCTTC. Amino acids: CASSPRTSGGNEQFF.

V gene TRBV6-6 combines with J gene TRBJ1-1, with D perhaps matching TRBD1 (5 bases). The CDR3 loop spans 14 amino acids. With 2 bases removed from V and 1 base from J, the gap between germline ends came to 8 bases. CDR1 MNHNY and CDR2 SVGAGI come from the germline V gene (reference sequence). For the CDR3, the DNA is TGTGCCAGCAGTTACATGGGGGGGAACACTGAAGCTTTCTTT. Translated: CASSYMGGNTEAFF.

This chain links TRBV4-1 with TRBJ1-2; TRBD1 might be the D (6 bases). Germline CDR1 MGHRA, CDR2 YSYEKL. This CDR3 is built from 16 residues. V dropped 3 bases and J dropped 0 bases, with 14 bases sitting between them. The CDR3 DNA reads TGCGCCAGCAGCCAGAGCCACAGGGCTTCTAACTATGGCTACACCTTC. Amino acids: CASSQSHRASNYGYTF.